This T cell receptor beta chain was found in a study of blood T cell repertoires in COVID-19. Study at large: Samples of COVID-19 (acute and convalescent) were obtained from the United States, Italy and Spain. The cDNA or gDNA used as material had been derived from T cells, B-cell-depleted T cells, or PBMCs.

The table lists this clone with a few counts. In the study's own analysis: Amplified reference gene primers provided the basis for estimating nucleated cell counts. Profiled with immunoSEQ multiplex PCR; TCRdb holds only in-frame clones, not every one. V and J calls plus clone size are reproduced from that table; the DNA served to infer D and trimming. The sample shows a few hundred thousand clones, about four fifths of them seen only once. The TCR was taken from a woman aged 50 to 60 with acute or convalescent COVID-19. The sequenced sample consisted of peripheral blood.

CDR3 amino acids: CASSPRGDEQYF. CDR3 nucleotides: TGTGCCAGCAGCCCACGCGGGGATGAGCAGTACTTC. The rearrangement joins TRBV7-3 to TRBJ2-7; maybe TRBD2 (6 bases). The germline V gene encodes CDR1 SGHTA and CDR2 FQGTGA. CDR3 length: 12 residues. V lost 5 bases and J 7 bases, leaving 12 bases between the germline ends.